This T cell receptor beta chain was sequenced during a study of T cell responses to AZD1222 COVID-19 vaccine. Study in general: Second-dose groups at about 4 or about 12 weeks were pooled.

Sequencing was performed with immunoSEQ multiplex PCR; in TCRdb, only in-frame clones are kept and a portion is missing. The sample yields around 100,000 clones, roughly 88% seen once. V lost 5 bases, J lost 2 bases, and 13 bases lay in between. The CDR3 extends over 14 amino acids. The germline gives CDR1 SGHTA, CDR2 FQGNSA. Study conclusions and caveats: Vaccine-associated CD4 TCRs spanned spike, dominant at 160-218 and 743-854. Nearly half of spike-specific TCRs reportedly go after variant regions that carry no mutations. Donors in the cohort were predominantly white British and more often female, and clonal diversity was possibly underestimated.

With regard to this clone: Its antigen is currently unknown.

The chain recombines TRBV7-2 with TRBJ2-7; D uncertain. The sequence came from an adult in good health. The material was peripheral blood, obtained on day 0 of AZD1222 vaccination. The CDR3 loop is CASSPPNNAYEQYF. CDR3 sequence (DNA): TGTGCCAGCAGCCCCCCGAACAATGCCTACGAGCAGTACTTC.